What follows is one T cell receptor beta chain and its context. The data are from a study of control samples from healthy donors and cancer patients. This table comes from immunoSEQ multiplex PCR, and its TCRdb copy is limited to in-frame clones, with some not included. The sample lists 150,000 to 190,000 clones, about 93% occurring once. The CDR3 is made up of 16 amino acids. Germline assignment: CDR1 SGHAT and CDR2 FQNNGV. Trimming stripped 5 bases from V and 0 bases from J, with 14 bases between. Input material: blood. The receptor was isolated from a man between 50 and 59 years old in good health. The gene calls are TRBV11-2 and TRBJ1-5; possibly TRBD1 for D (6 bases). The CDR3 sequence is CASSPGGAYSNQPQHF. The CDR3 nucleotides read TGTGCCAGCAGCCCTGGGGGGGCGTATAGCAATCAGCCCCAGCATTTT.